This T cell receptor beta chain emerged from a study of T cell responses to AZD1222 COVID-19 vaccine. General study findings and limits: Spike-specific TCR depth and breadth grew after two AZD1222 doses. In a largely white British group with more females than males, clonal diversity was possibly underestimated. The CD4 TCRs associated with vaccination extended across spike and predominated at 160-218 and 743-854. Only a handful of AZD1222 recipients were seropositive at baseline.

On this clone itself: Antigen: not known.

Some clones are missing from TCRdb's copy, which holds only in-frame ones; the method was immunoSEQ multiplex PCR. Altogether 130,000 or so clones are present, roughly 89% being singletons, with the ten largest covering 8.5% to 14%. The CDR3 covers 14 residues. J lost 6 bases, V lost 6 bases, and 2 bases had no gene match. In germline, CDR1 is MNHEY, CDR2 SVGAGI. The chain combines TRBV6-5 with TRBJ2-1; 13 bases line up with TRBD2. Here the sequenced sample was peripheral blood, taken on day 0 of MenACWY control vaccination. The sequence was obtained from an adult in good health. The chain's CDR3 is CASRRTSGSNEQFF. CDR3 coding DNA: TGTGCCAGCAGGCGGACTAGCGGGAGCAATGAGCAGTTCTTC.